This is a list of T cell receptor beta chains from one sample in a study of T-cell reconstitution after alpha-beta-depleted transplantation in children. Each CDR3 protein is one row after TCRdb ran MiXCR on the PCR reads. The sample holds about 150,000 distinct CDR3 sequences, more than 8% seen once. Material: PBMCs, mostly from graft donor cells, obtained 180 days after TCRalphabeta/CD19-depleted stem cell transplant. These receptors all come from a female patient aged 2-9 years who had a stem cell transplant for congenital amegakaryocytic thrombocytopenia, so the T cells may come from the graft donor. Each CDR3 is given with its conserved first and last residue. D genes are given only for firm matches. For some rows the clone size is stated as once, few or many, or as a class when expanded; others skip it.

j_call d_call clone_size v_call cdr3_nt cdr3_aa
TRBJ2-7 NA few TRBV6-5 TGTGCCAGCAGTTACGGGGGAAAGGGGTACGAGCAGTACTTC CASSYGGKGYEQYF
TRBJ2-5 NA NA TRBV27 TGTGCCAGCTACAGGACAGTCGGGGAGACCCAGTACTTC CASYRTVGETQYF
TRBJ2-1 NA many TRBV29-1 TGCAGCGTTGGAAAACAGGGTTCTGAGCAGTTCTTC CSVGKQGSEQFF
TRBJ1-2 NA many TRBV29-1 TGCAGCGTTGAAGAGGCTGGCTACACCTTC CSVEEAGYTF
TRBJ1-1 NA NA TRBV28 TGTGCCACCCTCACAATGGACCCTCTGAACACTGAAGCTTTCTTT CATLTMDPLNTEAFF
TRBJ1-2 NA few TRBV11-2 TGTGCCAGCAGCTTTTTCCTCAAACAGGGAACCAGCAACTATGGCTATACCTTC CASSFFLKQGTSNYGYTF
TRBJ2-1 NA few TRBV5-1 TGCGCCAGCAGCTTGCGGCGGGACTTCAATGAGCAGTTCTTC CASSLRRDFNEQFF
TRBJ2-1 NA NA TRBV7-3 TGTGCCAGCAGCTTAGGCGGGAAATACAATGAGCAGTTCTTC CASSLGGKYNEQFF
TRBJ1-2 NA NA TRBV5-1 TGCGCCAGCAGCTTGGACGTGGGGCGGTATGGCTACACCTTC CASSLDVGRYGYTF
TRBJ2-7 TRBD2 many TRBV7-2 TGTGCCAGCAGCACCGTAGCGGGTAGCTACGAGCAGTACTTC CASSTVAGSYEQYF
TRBJ1-1 NA NA TRBV28 TGTGCCAGCCTGACACCAAACACTGAAGCTTTCTTT CASLTPNTEAFF
TRBJ1-6 NA many TRBV10-3 TGTGCCATCAGTGACATCCTTAGCTCCTATAATTCACCCCTCCACTTT CAISDILSSYNSPLHF
TRBJ1-2 NA few TRBV27 TGTGCCAGCAGTTTAAACCCACCGGGCTATGGCTACACCTTC CASSLNPPGYGYTF
TRBJ2-1 NA many TRBV5-1 TGCGCCAGCAGCTTGGTGGTTCGGGGAAATGAGCAGTTCTTC CASSLVVRGNEQFF
TRBJ2-7 TRBD1 many TRBV6-1 TGTGCCAGCAGTCCAAGGACAGGGCGGTACGAGCAGTACTTC CASSPRTGRYEQYF
TRBJ2-7 NA many TRBV10-3 TGTGCCATCAGTGACCTATACCGTGGGCCGACGACCTACGAGCAGTACTTC CAISDLYRGPTTYEQYF
TRBJ2-3 TRBD2 few TRBV2 TGTGCCAGCAGTGAAGTCTGGGACTACACAGATACGCAGTATTTT CASSEVWDYTDTQYF
TRBJ2-7 TRBD1 NA TRBV5-1 TGCGCCAGCAGGGGGACAGGGGGCGTCTCCTACGAGCAGTACTTC CASRGTGGVSYEQYF
TRBJ2-7 TRBD2 many TRBV10-3 TGTGCCAGCGGACTGGCGGGAGGTTCCAACGAGCAGTACTTC CASGLAGGSNEQYF
TRBJ2-2 TRBD2 many TRBV19 TGTGCCAGTCAGACTAGCGCGAACACCGGGGAGCTGTTTTTT CASQTSANTGELFF
TRBJ2-2 NA many TRBV7-8 TGTGCCAGCAGCTTAGTTCAGGCGAACACCGGGGAGCTGTTTTTT CASSLVQANTGELFF
TRBJ2-7 TRBD2 many TRBV6-2/TRBV6-3 TGTGCCAGCAGTTCTACTAGCGGGAGGGACTACGAGCAGTACTTC CASSSTSGRDYEQYF
TRBJ2-2 NA many TRBV10-3 TGTGCCATCAGTGGCGCCCAGAACACCGGGGAGCTGTTTTTT CAISGAQNTGELFF
TRBJ2-2 NA many TRBV18 TGTGCCAGCTCACCGGGCGCTGAGGACACCGGGGAGCTGTTTTTT CASSPGAEDTGELFF
TRBJ2-7 TRBD1 NA TRBV20-1 TGCAGTGCTAGAGCGGGACAGGGTGACTACGAGCAGTACTTC CSARAGQGDYEQYF